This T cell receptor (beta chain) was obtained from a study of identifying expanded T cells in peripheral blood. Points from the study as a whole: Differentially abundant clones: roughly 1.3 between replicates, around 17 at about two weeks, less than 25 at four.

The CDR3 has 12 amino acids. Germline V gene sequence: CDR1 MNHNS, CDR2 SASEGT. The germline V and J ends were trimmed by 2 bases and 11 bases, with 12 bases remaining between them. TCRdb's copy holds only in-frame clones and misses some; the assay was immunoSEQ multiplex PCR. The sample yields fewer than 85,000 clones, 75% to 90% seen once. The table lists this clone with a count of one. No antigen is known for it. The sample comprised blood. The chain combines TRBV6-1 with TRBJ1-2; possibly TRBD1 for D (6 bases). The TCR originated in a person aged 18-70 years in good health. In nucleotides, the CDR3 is TGTGCCAGCAGTGAACCGACAGGAGGATACACCTTC. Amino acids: CASSEPTGGYTF.